This T cell receptor beta chain was identified in a study of response to subunit inactivated influenza vaccine. TCRdb re-called the RT-PCR reads with MiXCR, one entry per CDR3 protein. The sample yields about 500,000 distinct CDR3 sequences, 16% seen once. CDR3 size: 16 residues. The V gene's germline CDR1 is SGHAT and CDR2 FQNNGV. The V gene lost 2 bases and the J gene lost 3 bases, with 16 bases spanning the gap. Findings and caveats of the study: The authors proposed limited new T cell recruitment per seasonal influenza vaccination.

This clonotype has more than one count but fewer than ten. What it recognizes is unknown. The clonotype was recovered from a man between 50 and 70 years old who received an inactivated influenza vaccine. The chain recombines TRBV11-2 with TRBJ2-5; D is possibly TRBD1 (6 bases). The sequenced sample was CD4+ T cells sorted from PBMCs, obtained roughly 24 months after vaccination. The CDR3 nucleotides are TGTGCCAGCAGCTTAATTTTTCGAGCAGGGGAAGAGACCCAGTACTTC. It yields the protein CASSLIFRAGEETQYF. Full variable domain (outside the CDR3, taken from reference TRBV11-2 and TRBJ2-5): EAGVAQSPRYKIIEKRQSVAFWCNPISGHATLYWYQQILGQGPKLLIQFQNNGVVDDSQLPKDRFSAERLKGVDSTLKIQPAKLEDSAVYLCASSLIFRAGEETQYFGPGTRLLVL.